Listed below are T cell receptor beta chains from one sample, sequenced in a study of blood T cell repertoires in COVID-19. Profiled with immunoSEQ multiplex PCR; TCRdb holds only in-frame clones, not every one. The sample yields around 170,000 clones, about 86% seen once. The sequenced sample consisted of peripheral blood. The receptor source for this set is a middle-aged man with active or convalescent COVID-19. CDR3s include the opening cysteine and the closing phenylalanine or tryptophan. Each record gives: V gene, clone size, D gene, J gene, CDR3 protein, CDR3 DNA. The D gene is left open where the match is weak. For some rows the clone size is stated as once, few or many, or as a class when expanded; others skip it.

TRBV30,.,TRBD1,TRBJ1-1,CAWSGQGMNTEAFF,TGTGCCTGGAGTGGACAGGGGATGAACACTGAAGCTTTCTTT
TRBV25-1,.,.,TRBJ1-1,CASSDTGTSEAFF,TGTGCCAGCAGTGACACCGGGACTAGTGAAGCTTTCTTT
TRBV19,.,.,TRBJ1-1,CASSDNQGTEAFF,TGTGCCAGTAGTGATAATCAGGGGACTGAAGCTTTCTTT
TRBV11-2,.,TRBD2,TRBJ2-7,CASSSLAASSSYEQYF,TGTGCCAGCAGCTCCCTAGCGGCTTCAAGCTCCTACGAGCAGTACTTC
TRBV7-2,.,TRBD1,TRBJ1-2,CASSLTGTEPKVTF,TGTGCCAGCAGCTTAACGGGGACAGAGCCCAAGGTAACCTTC
TRBV4-2,.,TRBD1,TRBJ1-4,CASSQDTGAFNEKLFF,TGTGCCAGCAGCCAAGACACAGGGGCGTTTAATGAAAAACTGTTTTTT
TRBV4-2,once,.,TRBJ2-1,CASSQDGQGWWNEQFF,TGTGCCAGCAGCCAAGATGGTCAGGGATGGTGGAATGAGCAGTTCTTC
TRBV5-1,.,TRBD1,TRBJ1-5,CASSLVGGNNQPQHF,TGCGCCAGCAGCTTAGTAGGGGGCAACAATCAGCCCCAGCATTTT
TRBV29-1,.,.,TRBJ1-1,CSVGQVAEAFF,TGCAGCGTTGGACAGGTGGCTGAAGCTTTCTTT
TRBV7-2,.,.,TRBJ1-1,CASSPYKTGTEAFF,TGTGCCAGCAGCCCGTATAAAACGGGGACTGAAGCTTTCTTT
TRBV28,.,.,TRBJ1-5,CASSPSASLHQPQHF,TGTGCCAGCAGTCCCTCAGCGTCTCTGCATCAGCCCCAGCATTTT
TRBV25-1,.,TRBD1,TRBJ1-4,CASSTTGVIGKLFF,TGTGCCAGCAGTACCACAGGGGTAATTGGAAAACTGTTTTTT
TRBV5-6,once,.,TRBJ1-1,CASSLGQGRAFF,TGTGCCAGCAGCTTGGGGCAGGGAAGGGCTTTCTTT
TRBV3-1/TRBV3-2,.,TRBD2,TRBJ2-1,CASAHSGLADNEQFF,TGTGCCAGCGCGCATTCGGGACTAGCGGACAATGAGCAGTTCTTC
TRBV12-3/TRBV12-4,.,.,TRBJ2-3,CASSRTRGDTQYF,TGTGCCAGCAGCAGGACCAGGGGAGATACGCAGTATTTT
TRBV5-4,few,.,TRBJ1-1,CASSGKSGTEAFF,TGTGCCAGCAGCGGAAAATCCGGGACTGAAGCTTTCTTT
TRBV19,.,TRBD1,TRBJ1-1,CASSISHRGGEAFF,TGTGCCAGTAGTATCAGCCACAGGGGTGGTGAAGCTTTCTTT
TRBV30,.,.,TRBJ2-7,CAWSVPTWESEQYF,TGTGCCTGGAGTGTACCGACCTGGGAGTCCGAGCAGTACTTC
TRBV19,.,TRBD1,TRBJ2-4,CASSMGTGGDIQYF,TGTGCCAGTAGTATGGGGACAGGAGGTGACATTCAGTACTTC
TRBV6-5,.,.,TRBJ2-2,CASKHMTGNTGELFF,TGTGCCAGCAAACATATGACAGGGAACACCGGGGAGCTGTTTTTT
TRBV5-1,.,.,TRBJ1-2,CASSLEYQIPYGYTF,TGCGCCAGCAGCTTGGAATATCAGATACCCTATGGCTACACCTTC
TRBV28,.,.,TRBJ1-2,CASSEPRADYGYTF,TGTGCCAGCAGTGAGCCCAGGGCTGACTATGGCTACACCTTC
TRBV2,few,TRBD1,TRBJ2-1,CASRGDRGGFYNEQFF,TGTGCCAGCAGGGGAGACAGGGGGGGATTCTACAATGAGCAGTTCTTC
TRBV6-5,.,.,TRBJ1-3,CASSYRLGSSGNTIYF,TGTGCCAGCAGTTACCGCCTGGGCAGCTCTGGAAACACCATATATTTT
TRBV5-1,.,TRBD2,TRBJ2-1,CASSLGTSGTLDGNEQFF,TGCGCCAGCAGCTTGGGGACTAGCGGGACGCTCGACGGCAATGAGCAGTTCTTC
TRBV10-3,.,TRBD1,TRBJ1-2,CAISEGQGDDYGYTF,TGTGCCATCAGTGAGGGACAGGGGGACGATTATGGCTACACCTTC
TRBV6-1,.,TRBD2,TRBJ2-1,CASSERASGRNEQFF,TGTGCCAGCAGTGAACGGGCTAGCGGGAGAAATGAGCAGTTCTTC
TRBV5-6,.,TRBD1,TRBJ1-5,CASSWQGAPGQPQHF,TGTGCCAGCAGCTGGCAGGGGGCGCCAGGACAGCCCCAGCATTTT
TRBV30,.,TRBD2,TRBJ2-5,CAWSVGLAGEETQYF,TGTGCCTGGAGTGTAGGGCTAGCGGGGGAAGAGACCCAGTACTTC
TRBV7-2,.,.,TRBJ1-6,CASQGGNYNSPLHF,TGTGCTTCACAGGGAGGGAACTATAATTCACCCCTCCACTTT
TRBV10-3,.,.,TRBJ2-2,CAISESPGGTTGELFF,TGTGCCATCAGTGAGAGCCCCGGCGGGACCACCGGGGAGCTGTTTTTT
TRBV27,.,TRBD1,TRBJ2-1,CASSEIGRGGPSYNEQFF,TGTGCCAGCAGCGAAATTGGGAGAGGGGGCCCCTCCTACAATGAGCAGTTCTTC
TRBV11-2,few,.,TRBJ2-7,CASSLSYQGRYF,TGTGCCAGCAGCCTATCATATCAGGGTCGGTACTTC
TRBV6-5,.,.,TRBJ1-6,CASSYERSNSPLHF,TGTGCCAGCAGTTACGAACGGAGTAATTCACCCCTCCACTTT
TRBV7-3,few,.,TRBJ1-1,CASSLRGFDTEAFF,TGTGCCAGCAGCTTAAGAGGGTTTGACACTGAAGCTTTCTTT
TRBV10-2,.,.,TRBJ2-1,CASSQTESYEQFF,TGCGCCAGCAGTCAGACAGAATCTTATGAGCAGTTCTTC
TRBV4-1,.,.,TRBJ2-5,CASSQDSRQLIPQETQYF,TGCGCCAGCAGCCAAGATTCCCGACAGCTAATACCCCAAGAGACCCAGTACTTC
TRBV28,.,TRBD1,TRBJ2-1,CASGTGGSYNEQFF,TGTGCCAGCGGGACAGGGGGCTCCTACAATGAGCAGTTCTTC
TRBV14,.,.,TRBJ2-2,CASSPPLNTGELFF,TGTGCCAGCAGCCCCCCCTTGAACACCGGGGAGCTGTTTTTT
TRBV21-1,.,.,TRBJ2-7,CASSTPGQKSHEQYF,TGTGCCAGCAGCACCCCGGGACAGAAATCCCACGAGCAGTACTTC
TRBV19,.,.,TRBJ1-5,CASSRYSGGLNQPQHF,TGTGCCAGTAGTAGATACTCAGGAGGGCTTAATCAGCCCCAGCATTTT
TRBV28,.,TRBD1,TRBJ1-2,CASRVPGQGLGYTF,TGTGCCAGCAGGGTACCGGGACAGGGTTTAGGCTACACCTTC